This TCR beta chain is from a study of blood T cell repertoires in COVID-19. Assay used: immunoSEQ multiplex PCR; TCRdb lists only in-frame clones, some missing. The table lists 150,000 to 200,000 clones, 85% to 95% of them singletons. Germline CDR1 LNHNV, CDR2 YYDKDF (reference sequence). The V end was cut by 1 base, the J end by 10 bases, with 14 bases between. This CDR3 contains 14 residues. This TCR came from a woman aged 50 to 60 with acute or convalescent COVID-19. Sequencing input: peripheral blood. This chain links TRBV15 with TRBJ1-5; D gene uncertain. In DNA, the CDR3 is TGTGCCACCAGCAGAGCCTTCACACCCGTTCCCCAGCATTTT. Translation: CATSRAFTPVPQHF.